This TCR beta chain was observed in a study of regulatory T cells in long-lasting Graves disease (dated by TCRdb to 2020 to 2022). Looking at the study overall: Antithyroid drugs had been taken for less than 3 months by newly diagnosed Graves' disease patients. The study took place in China and was registered as a clinical trial. A total of 35 or so samples underwent TCR sequencing: some 13 from persistent and 20 from newly diagnosed Graves' disease patients. This study used TCR sequencing and RNA sequencing of peripheral blood to compare persistent Graves' disease patients against newly diagnosed Graves' disease patients.

CDR1 SQVTM and CDR2 ANQGSEA are derived from the germline V gene. At the junction V is shortened by 7 bases and J by 5 bases; bases outside the gene matches: 8. The CDR3 has 13 amino acids, counting the end cysteine and phenylalanine. The DNA shown is the 39-base CDR3, in frame from base 1. General findings and caveats noted by the study authors: More public clonotypes were shared among persistent patients (2,741) than among newly diagnosed patients (roughly 960). Persistent disease showed preferential use of TRBV28, TRBJ1-2 and TRBJ2-5, whereas newly diagnosed disease favored TRBV20-1 and TRBJ2-1. Sequencing and analysis were restricted to the TCR beta chain. Compared with newly diagnosed patients, persistent Graves' disease patients had lower TCR Shannon entropy and fewer highly expanded clones, which suggests clonal expansion. As a limitation, the authors acknowledged that the small sample size may reduce accuracy. The study examined only peripheral blood because the primary lesion, thyroid tissue, could not be accessed.

This clonotype has a count of ten or more. The target of this receptor is not known. Within one base of it there is no much larger clone, and no base qualities were kept. To prepare the library, multiplex PCR was applied. Instrument used: Illumina HiSeq 4000. TCR beta libraries were built with iRepertoire HTBI primers and Arm-PCR amplification of CDR3 regions. Gel purification was performed on PCR products prior to sequencing. The paper's data handling went like this. Gene usage analysis of CDR3 amino acid clonotypes relied on the roughly 60 TRBV and 14 TRBJ segments identified across samples. Filtered high-quality paired reads were merged into contigs using COPE and FqMerger. BLAST was used to align contigs to IMGT TRBV, TRBD and TRBJ reference genes, and CDR3 was defined according to IMGT. Any clonotype with a frequency above 0.1% was classified as a highly expanded clone. Shannon entropy served as the measure of repertoire diversity, while the Gini coefficient captured V-J evenness. A clonotype found in more than one individual was treated as public. TCRdb trimmed the raw reads at Q25, called clones with MiXCR and kept productive beta chains. Here each entry gathers all rows of one CDR3 protein and keeps the most common genes and DNA. The V and J calls and clone size come from TCRdb's table, not from the authors' own analysis. The sample records approximately 400,000 distinct CDR3 sequences, around 11% of which are singletons. In total, the top ten clones hold 15% to 20% of the sample.

This specimen's time point label, interpreted: newly diagnosed GD, antithyroid drugs for less than 3 months. RNA was extracted from PBMCs in TRIzol for both TCR sequencing and RNA sequencing. Graves' disease was diagnosed according to American Thyroid Association guidelines. Recruitment of patients was carried out at an endocrinology department in Xi'an, China. From each patient, roughly 9 milliliters of peripheral blood was collected into an EDTA anticoagulant tube. Ficoll Paque Plus density gradient separation was used to isolate PBMCs, and no further T cell sorting was performed. An Agilent 2100 Bioanalyzer and agarose gel were used to check RNA quality, while a NanoDrop 2000 measured RNA concentration. These data were likewise used in another study, on T cells in Graves' hyperthyroidism and ophthalmopathy. As that second paper reports: Graves' hyperthyroidism was defined as stable when no progression to ophthalmopathy occurred over 18 months of follow-up. Hyperthyroidism patients were newly diagnosed, had a disease duration of under 2 months, and were aged 18 to 65 years. Any patient with an uncontrolled infection, another autoimmune disease, pregnancy or lactation was excluded. Diagnoses relied on clinical symptoms, serum thyroxine and TRAb, thyroid ultrasound and orbital computed tomography. The TCR CDR3 was subjected to a first round of RT-PCR using the HTBI primer set and the Qiagen OneStep RT-PCR kit. Blood samples also contained most of the expanded thyroid clonotypes (frequency above 0.001), which suggests that blood repertoires may reflect thyroid immune responses. Ophthalmopathy was separated from stable hyperthyroidism by a 13 V-J signature model, with about 86% sensitivity and roughly 81% specificity obtained in cross-validation and 80%/75% obtained in testing. In validation, progression to ophthalmopathy was predicted by the model with 55% to 71% sensitivity and 72.22% specificity, a median of about 6.8 months before onset. To identify TCR V-J signatures that set the groups apart, the researchers used a discovery cohort of approximately 98 patients, made up of roughly 40 with Graves' ophthalmopathy and around 58 with stable Graves' hyperthyroidism. Prospective prediction of ophthalmopathy was tested in an independent validation cohort consisting of roughly 20 hyperthyroidism patients and approximately 16 patients who later progressed to ophthalmopathy. The roughly 90 discovery patients were divided at random into training and test sets in a 7:3 ratio. In six Graves' hyperthyroidism patients, the study also compared T-cell repertoires from thyroid tissue with T-cell repertoires from blood. Following sampling, methimazole starting at 30 mg daily was given to hyperthyroidism patients, and high-dose intravenous methylprednisolone was given to ophthalmopathy patients. A second multiplex PCR round built the libraries, followed by size selection and purification. Paired-end sequencing of the libraries was performed with 100 bp reads on an Illumina HiSeq2000. SOAPnuke was used to process the raw data, with reads discarded if the reads contained adapters or uncalled bases, had a mean Phred below 15, or lacked an exact constant-primer or identifier match. High-quality paired reads were merged using COPE v1.2.5, and each unique nucleotide sequence was defined as a clonotype. MiTCR v1.1 was used to align clonotypes to the IMGT TRBV, TRBD and TRBJ reference segments. The analysis was restricted to V-J combinations with a frequency above 0.0001, which together covered 99% to 99.2% of the repertoires. A TCS score was defined as the ratio of F50 (clonal expansion) to E x V (chaos), with BLOSUM62-based TCRdist applied between CDR3 peptides within each V-J. Welch's t-statistics and random forest reduced roughly 500 V-J features to 10 to 15, which were used in a naive Bayes classifier (R e1071). No statistical method was used to set the sample size in advance, and investigators knew the group allocation. TCR Vbeta CDR3 sequencing of 120 to 150 peripheral blood samples (around 45 ophthalmopathy, some 75 hyperthyroidism and some 17 progressor patients) is reported in the paper.

The chain is assembled from TRBV29-1 and TRBJ2-3, with 8 central nucleotides matching TRBD2. The clonotype was recovered from a woman aged 18-35 years with Graves disease. Donor details come from another sample of the same person, matched by shared clones. Specimen: peripheral blood mononuclear cells (PBMCs), collected at new diagnosis, from a patient treated with antithyroid drugs. The CDR3 is CSAAPGGKDTQYF. Read as DNA, the sequence is TGCAGCGCCGCCCCGGGAGGGAAAGATACGCAGTATTTT.